Each of the 10 T cell receptor beta chains below was sequenced from the same sample in a study of cytomegalovirus exposure and HLA in healthy donors. This PCR relied on a set of 60 Vbeta primers and 13 Jbeta primers. Produced via immunoSEQ multiplex PCR; TCRdb's table is partial and in-frame only. The data show more than 95,000 clones, approximately 82% seen once. Material for sequencing was PBMCs. These receptors were taken from a man between 35 and 55 years old in good health and CMV-seropositive.

The chain recombines TRBV7-2 with TRBJ2-7; weak D call: TRBD2 (6 bases). Germline V gene lookup returns CDR1 SGHTA and CDR2 FQGNSA. V lost 1 base, J lost 1 base, and 11 bases lay in between. CDR3 length equals 15 residues. In nucleotides, the CDR3 is TGTGCCAGCAGCTTAGGGGACTTCGGTTCCTACGAGCAGTACTTC. It translates to CASSLGDFGSYEQYF.

The chain has TRBV19 and TRBJ1-1, with a tentative D call TRBD1 (6 bases). Per germline, CDR1 LNHDA and CDR2 SQIVND (reference sequence). The CDR3 spans 15 residues. Trimming took off 6 bases at V and 5 bases at J, with 19 bases between the two ends. The CDR3 coding sequence is TGTGCCAGTAGGTCGCAGGGGATATCTAGGACTGAAGCTTTCTTT. It codes for CASRSQGISRTEAFF.

V and J are TRBV2 and TRBJ1-6, with D possibly being TRBD1 (5 bases). Germline CDR1 is SNHLY and CDR2 is FYNNEI. Between the trimmed V and J ends, which lost 6 bases and 8 bases, there was a span of 20 bases. The CDR3 covers 16 residues. The CDR3 DNA reads TGTGCCAGCAGGACCGTGGTGACAGAAACCTATTCACCCCTCCACTTT. Translation: CASRTVVTETYSPLHF.

The gene calls are TRBV28 and TRBJ2-5, with D possibly TRBD1 on 5 matching bases. V was pared by 8 bases and J by 1 base, with 11 bases between. CDR1 MDHEN and CDR2 SYDVKM come from the germline V gene. CDR3 length equals 13 residues. CDR3 in DNA: TGTGCCAGCGCTTGGGGCGGCCAAGAGACCCAGTACTTC. Its protein product is CASAWGGQETQYF. The variable domain in full, with the rest retrieved from reference TRBV28 and TRBJ2-5, is DVKVTQSSRYLVKRTGEKVFLECVQDMDHENMFWYRQDPGLGLRLIYFSYDVKMKEKGDIPEGYSVSREKKERFSLILESASTNQTSMYLCASAWGGQETQYFGPGTRLLVL.

The chain couples TRBV6-6 to TRBJ2-7; perhaps TRBD2 as D (7 bases). This CDR3 comprises 13 residues. V was clipped by 6 bases and J by 12 bases, with 21 bases between them. Germline CDR1 MNHNY, CDR2 SVGAGI (reference sequence). The CDR3 sequence: CASSPGTREVGYF. The CDR3 coding sequence is TGTGCCAGCAGCCCTGGGACACGGGAGGTTGGGTACTTC.

The V call is TRBV10-3, the J call TRBJ1-5; 8 nucleotides line up with TRBD1. Germline loops: CDR1 ENHRY, CDR2 SYGVKD. The V segment lost 0 bases and the J segment 1 base; nucleotides outside the gene matches: 8. This CDR3 spans 18 amino acids. The DNA of the CDR3 is TGTGCCATCAGTGAGTCCCCGTCAGGGGGCGGGAGCAATCAGCCCCAGCATTTT. Translation: CAISESPSGGGSNQPQHF.

The CDR3 protein is CASSVGLNTGELFF. The CDR3 DNA reads as TGTGCCAGCAGCGTAGGACTGAACACCGGGGAGCTGTTTTTT. The J gene is TRBJ2-2, the V gene TRBV9, with D unclear. Germline V gives CDR1 SGDLS, CDR2 YYNGEE. The ends were cut back, 0 bases at V and 1 base at J, with 4 bases in the middle. The CDR3 has 14 residues.

The chain has TRBV10-3 and TRBJ2-7, with TRBD2 as a possible D gene (6 bases). The CDR3 loop spans 15 amino acids. V lost 2 bases and J 8 bases, leaving 19 bases between the germline ends. Germline V CDR1 and CDR2: ENHRY, SYGVKD. As DNA, the CDR3 is TGTGCCATCAGTGAGGAACGAATTGGAGGGGCGCAGCAGTACTTC. Protein product: CAISEERIGGAQQYF.

The chain combines TRBV19 with TRBJ2-3; TRBD1 aligns across 10 bases. The CDR3 loop spans 13 amino acids. The ends lost 11 bases at V and 1 base at J; junction bases unmatched: 3. Germline V gene sequence: CDR1 LNHDA, CDR2 SQIVND (reference sequence). CDR3 amino acids: CAAGTGGTDTQYF. As DNA, the CDR3 is TGTGCCGCTGGGACAGGGGGCACAGATACGCAGTATTTT.

V is TRBV10-3 and J is TRBJ1-5; D is uncertain. In germline, CDR1 is ENHRY, CDR2 SYGVKD. Trimming removed 4 bases at V and 0 bases at J, with 10 bases between. The CDR3 extends over 15 amino acids. CDR3: CAISVSSNSNQPQHF. CDR3 coding DNA: TGTGCCATCAGTGTAAGTAGCAATAGCAATCAGCCCCAGCATTTT.